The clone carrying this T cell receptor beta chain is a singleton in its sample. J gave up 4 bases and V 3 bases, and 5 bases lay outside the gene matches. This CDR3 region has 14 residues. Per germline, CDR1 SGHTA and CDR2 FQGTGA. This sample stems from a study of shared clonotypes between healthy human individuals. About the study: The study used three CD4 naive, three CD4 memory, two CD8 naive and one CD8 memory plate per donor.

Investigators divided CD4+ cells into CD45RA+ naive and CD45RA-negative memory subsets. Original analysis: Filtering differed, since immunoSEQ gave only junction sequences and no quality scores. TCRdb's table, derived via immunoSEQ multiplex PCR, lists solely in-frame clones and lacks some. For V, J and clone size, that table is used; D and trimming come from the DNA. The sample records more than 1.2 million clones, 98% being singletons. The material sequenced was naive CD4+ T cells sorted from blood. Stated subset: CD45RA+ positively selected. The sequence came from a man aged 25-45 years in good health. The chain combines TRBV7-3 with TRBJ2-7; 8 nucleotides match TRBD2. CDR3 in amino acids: CASSLERGQYEQYF. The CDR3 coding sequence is TGTGCCAGCAGCTTGGAGCGGGGGCAGTACGAGCAGTACTTC.